Each of the 3 T cell receptor beta chains below was sequenced from the same sample in a study of vaccination and CD4 T cells after COVID-19. Oncomine TCR Beta short-read sequencing was applied to DNA from cultured CD4+ T cells. TCRdb independently ran MiXCR on the PCR reads; one entry per CDR3 protein. Seen here are under 30,000 distinct CDR3 sequences, 35% to 40% observed once, and the top ten hold approximately 3.6%. What these receptors recognize is not known. Time point denoted: late sampling 161 to 241 days after vaccination in a few convalescent patients. Treatment reported: approximately 9-day PBMC culture with coronavirus spike peptide pools or control peptides (ViraFEST assay). The material sequenced was CD4+ T cells from blood, cultured in vitro, taken about 7 months after SARS-CoV-2 vaccination. The source of these receptors is a human donor who had recovered from COVID-19.

The chain combines TRBV6-2 or TRBV6-3 with TRBJ2-2; 9 bases are shared with TRBD2. Germline CDR1 and CDR2: MNHEY and SVGEGT. CDR3 length: 15 residues. V was clipped by 4 bases and J by 6 bases; unmatched bases: 6. The CDR3 spells CASSWGAGGAGELFF. For the CDR3, the DNA is TGTGCCAGCAGTTGGGGAGCGGGAGGCGCCGGGGAGCTGTTTTTT.

In its sample, this clonotype was seen a few times. This rearrangement joins TRBV6-1 to TRBJ1-2, with D possibly TRBD1 on 5 matching bases. From germline, CDR1 is MNHNS and CDR2 SASEGT. CDR3 length: 16 amino acids. The V gene lost 0 bases and the J gene lost 7 bases, with 18 bases spanning the gap. The CDR3 loop reads CASSEAGGGEVGGYTF. CDR3 nucleotide sequence: TGTGCCAGCAGTGAAGCGGGCGGGGGGGAAGTAGGTGGCTACACCTTC.

This clonotype was picked up a small number of times. The J gene is TRBJ1-5, the V gene TRBV10-3; TRBD1 is a possible D gene (6 bases). Trimming left V 10 bases short and J 0 bases short, with 25 bases between. The germline V gene encodes CDR1 ENHRY and CDR2 SYGVKD. This CDR3 region has 18 residues. The CDR3 reads CATDREPGHGYSNQPQHF. The CDR3 DNA follows: TGTGCCACGGATAGGGAACCGGGACACGGTTATAGCAATCAGCCCCAGCATTTT.